This TCR beta chain derives from a study of cytomegalovirus exposure and HLA in healthy donors. The CDR3 spans 16 residues. After removal of 9 bases from V and 3 bases from J, the junction contained 15 bases not matched to a gene. The germline V gene encodes CDR1 MNHEY and CDR2 SMNVEV (reference sequence). Study findings and constraints: V- and J-gene trimming in TCR beta was tied to a missense DCLRE1C variant by an analysis performed later.

60 Vbeta and 13 Jbeta primers were used in PCR. As processed by the authors: A later analysis tallied tens of millions of unique TCR beta chains, some 12 million of them shared. Measured with immunoSEQ multiplex PCR; TCRdb has only the in-frame clones, and not every one. V, J and clone size derive from that table, while D and trimming were established from the DNA sequence. The data hold roughly 200,000 clones, with about 80% observed a single time. These donors counted as nominally healthy when sampled, but unrecorded immune exposures were likely. Comment on this clone: Its target is not known.

The clonotype comes from a woman aged 25 to 45 in good health and CMV-seropositive. The chain uses TRBV27 and TRBJ2-7; 9 nucleotides match TRBD1. What was sequenced was PBMCs. The CDR3 DNA reads TGTGCCAGTCGCCTCACCCCGGGACAGGGCCACTACGAGCAGTACTTC. Its protein product is CASRLTPGQGHYEQYF.